The present TCR beta chain was sequenced within a study of T cell changes during pregnancy in multiple sclerosis. TCRdb's copy holds only in-frame clones and misses some; the assay was immunoSEQ multiplex PCR. Among about 120,000 clones listed, 85% to 95% were seen once. The V gene's germline CDR1 is SNHLY and CDR2 FYNNEI. With 5 bases removed from V and 0 bases from J, the gap between germline ends came to 11 bases. The CDR3 loop spans 15 amino acids. The V and J genes are TRBV2 and TRBJ1-3; D may be TRBD1 (6 bases). This TCR was sampled from a female donor with multiple sclerosis, enrolled in a pregnancy study. The starting material was peripheral blood, obtained before pregnancy. CDR3 DNA: TGTGCCAGCAGTTCTGACAGGACCTCTGGAAACACCATATATTTT. Residues: CASSSDRTSGNTIYF.